This entry lists 24 T cell receptor beta chains sequenced from one sample in a study of cytomegalovirus exposure and HLA in healthy donors. Vbeta (60) and Jbeta (13) primers were used in the PCR. The data were produced by immunoSEQ multiplex PCR, yet TCRdb's version contains in-frame clones alone and is incomplete. The data show fewer than 200,000 clones, around 82% seen once. Specimen: PBMCs. Receptor source: a man between 45 and 60 years old in good health and CMV-seropositive.

The V gene is TRBV7-6, the J gene TRBJ2-1, with TRBD2 matching 12 bases. This CDR3 is built from 17 residues. The germline CDR1 and CDR2 sequences are SGHVS and FNYEAQ. With V trimmed by 5 bases and J by 7 bases, 12 bases remained unmatched. The CDR3 region is CASSGPASGRVTNEQFF. In nucleotides, the CDR3 is TGTGCCAGCAGCGGGCCCGCTAGCGGGAGGGTGACGAATGAGCAGTTCTTC.

V is TRBV28 and J is TRBJ1-5; 8 bases are a match to TRBD1. CDR1 is MDHEN and CDR2 is SYDVKM in the germline V gene. Trimming removed 3 bases from V and 4 bases from J; junction bases left unmatched: 5. The CDR3 is 15 amino acids. CDR3 region: CASSFDRGVNQPQHF. The CDR3 DNA reads TGTGCCAGCAGTTTCGACAGGGGCGTGAATCAGCCCCAGCATTTT. The variable domain in full, with the rest retrieved from reference TRBV28 and TRBJ1-5, is DVKVTQSSRYLVKRTGEKVFLECVQDMDHENMFWYRQDPGLGLRLIYFSYDVKMKEKGDIPEGYSVSREKKERFSLILESASTNQTSMYLCASSFDRGVNQPQHFGDGTRLSIL.

This clone was observed a handful of times. This chain connects TRBV7-3 to TRBJ1-5; 7 bases are a match to TRBD1. Germline V gives CDR1 SGHTA, CDR2 FQGTGA. V trimming: 5 bases; J trimming: 0 bases; junction bases outside the gene matches: 7. CDR3 size: 16 residues. CDR3 in amino acids: CASSPGQSNSNQPQHF. CDR3 nucleotide sequence: TGTGCCAGCAGCCCGGGACAGTCTAATAGCAATCAGCCCCAGCATTTT.

The chain combines TRBV19 with TRBJ2-1; 8 nucleotides match TRBD1. CDR3 size: 16 residues. Germline-derived CDR1 and CDR2 are LNHDA and SQIVND (reference sequence). Trimming took 5 bases from V and 5 from J; bases not matched to a gene: 11. The CDR3 loop is CASSPHQTGADNEQFF. CDR3 nucleotide sequence: TGTGCCAGTAGTCCCCACCAGACAGGGGCTGACAATGAGCAGTTCTTC. Drawing the rest from reference TRBV19 and TRBJ2-1, the complete variable domain is DGGITQSPKYLFRKEGQNVTLSCEQNLNHDAMYWYRQDPGQGLRLIYYSQIVNDFQKGDIAEGYSVSREKKESFPLTVTSAQKNPTAFYLCASSPHQTGADNEQFFGPGTRLTVL.

The CDR3 DNA reads as TGCGCCAGCAGCCAAGTTGACGGGATTGAGACCCAGTACTTC. As protein: CASSQVDGIETQYF. The genes are TRBV4-1 and TRBJ2-5; possible D gene TRBD2, 5 bases. The CDR3 is made up of 14 amino acids. Per germline, CDR1 MGHRA and CDR2 YSYEKL. Deletions cut 1 base from V and 5 bases from J, with 11 bases between.

V gene TRBV10-3 combines with J gene TRBJ1-3; 7 bases are a match to TRBD1. The CDR3 is 17 amino acids. CDR1 and CDR2 from the germline V gene are ENHRY and SYGVKD. V was clipped by 4 bases and J by 4 bases; unmatched bases: 13. The CDR3 DNA reads as TGTGCCATCAGTGGGGCGACAGGGAGAGGATCAGGAAACACCATATATTTT. This codes for CAISGATGRGSGNTIYF.

The chain employs TRBV19 and TRBJ2-1; 8 positions agree with TRBD2. CDR3 size: 13 residues. Germline CDR1 and CDR2: LNHDA and SQIVND (reference sequence). The junction had 2 bases not matched to a gene; V was cut back by 4 bases and J by 6 bases. Here the CDR3 reads CASSKRELNEQFF. The CDR3 DNA sequence: TGTGCCAGTAGTAAGCGGGAGCTCAATGAGCAGTTCTTC.

The sample holds one count of this clone. This specimen includes other DNA sequences encoding the same CDR3. The chain employs TRBV10-3 and TRBJ2-7, with 8 bases lining up with TRBD2. The CDR3 totals 15 residues. CDR1 and CDR2 (germline): ENHRY, SYGVKD. V shed 4 bases and J 0 bases; nucleotides not matched to a gene: 5. The CDR3 region has the DNA TGTGCCATCAGTGGGTCTAGCGGGTCCTCCTACGAGCAGTACTTC. It codes for CAISGSSGSSYEQYF.

The CDR3 nucleotides read TGTGCCAGCAGCCTGGGGAGGGGGCGTAGTCAGCCCCAGCATTTT. Translated: CASSLGRGRSQPQHF. The chain links TRBV5-6 to TRBJ1-5, with 7 bases matching TRBD1. This CDR3 is 15 amino acids long. V was pared by 4 bases and J by 6 bases, with 10 bases of the junction left unmatched. Germline CDR1 is SGHDT and CDR2 is YYEEEE.

The chain carries TRBV4-1 and TRBJ2-1, with 9 bases identical to TRBD1. V was pared by 4 bases and J by 3 bases, with 7 bases of the junction left unmatched. Germline V CDR1 and CDR2: MGHRA, YSYEKL. The CDR3 totals 16 residues. CDR3 loop: CASSPQDRGGYNEQFF. The CDR3 DNA reads as TGCGCCAGCAGCCCACAGGACAGGGGCGGCTACAATGAGCAGTTCTTC.

This clone was seen more than once but under ten times. The rearrangement joins TRBV27 to TRBJ1-2, with 9 bases identical to TRBD1. Trimming removed 1 base from V and 0 bases from J; junction bases left unmatched: 0. The CDR3 contains 15 residues. Germline lookup yields CDR1 MNHEY and CDR2 SMNVEV (reference sequence). The CDR3 spells CASSLYRGPNYGYTF. The CDR3 region has the DNA TGTGCCAGCAGTTTATACAGGGGGCCTAACTATGGCTACACCTTC.

This clone was seen a handful of times. V gene TRBV30 combines with J gene TRBJ2-7; the match to TRBD1 covers 9 bases. Per the germline V gene, CDR1 is GTSNPN and CDR2 is SVGIG (reference sequence). Trimming cost V 3 bases and J 4 bases; bases outside gene matches: 7. This CDR3 comprises 14 residues. CDR3 DNA sequence: TGTGCCTGGAGGGTACCGGGACAGGGTTACGAGCAGTACTTC. It specifies CAWRVPGQGYEQYF. Full variable domain (remainder filled in from reference TRBV30 and TRBJ2-7): SQTIHQWPATLVQPVGSPLSLECTVEGTSNPNLYWYRQAAGRGLQLLFYSVGIGQISSEVPQNLSASRPQDRQFILSSKKLLLSDSGFYLCAWRVPGQGYEQYFGPGTRLTVT.

In this sample, this clone turned up a few times. The CDR3 coding sequence is TGCGCCAGCAGCCGGTCCCGGGGAGGATACAATGAGCAGTTCTTC. Protein: CASSRSRGGYNEQFF. The V call is TRBV4-1, the J call TRBJ2-1; D is perhaps TRBD2 (6 bases). Germline lookup yields CDR1 MGHRA and CDR2 YSYEKL. CDR3 size: 15 residues. V lost 4 bases and J 4 bases, leaving 14 bases between the germline ends.

This chain connects TRBV28 to TRBJ2-7, with TRBD2 matching over 12 bases. The CDR3 contains 15 residues. Germline CDR1 is MDHEN and CDR2 is SYDVKM. V shed 5 bases and J 5 bases; nucleotides not matched to a gene: 7. CDR3 nucleotides: TGTGCCAGCAGTCGGCTAGCGGGAGGGCCCCACGAGCAGTACTTC. It codes for CASSRLAGGPHEQYF.

The gene calls are TRBV9 and TRBJ2-3; TRBD1 is a possible D gene (6 bases). The CDR3 has 14 amino acids. Trimming removed 4 bases at V and 0 bases at J, with 9 bases between. Germline lookup yields CDR1 SGDLS and CDR2 YYNGEE. CDR3 nucleotides: TGTGCCAGCAGCACTGGGGGCAGCACAGATACGCAGTATTTT. Translation gives CASSTGGSTDTQYF.

The chain uses TRBV19 and TRBJ1-1, with TRBD1 as a possible D gene (6 bases). Per germline, CDR1 LNHDA and CDR2 SQIVND (reference sequence). Trimming pared 5 bases from V and 1 base from J, leaving 14 bases between. CDR3 length equals 15 residues. In DNA form, the CDR3 reads TGTGCCAGTAGTCAGGTCTTACAGGGGAACACTGAAGCTTTCTTT. It is translated as CASSQVLQGNTEAFF.

CDR3 nucleotides: TGCACCAGCAGCCAAGGGAAGCGGGAGGTCACAGATACGCAGTATTTT. As protein: CTSSQGKREVTDTQYF. The chain links TRBV1 to TRBJ2-3; the table's D call, TRBD2, has no DNA check behind it. TRBV1 is a pseudogene segment. The CDR3 totals 16 residues.

The chain links TRBV2 to TRBJ2-1, with 11 bases identical to TRBD2. The CDR3 runs to 15 residues. In germline, CDR1 is SNHLY, CDR2 FYNNEI. The junction had 7 bases not matched to a gene; V was cut back by 2 bases and J by 10 bases. The CDR3 DNA sequence: TGTGCCAGCAGTGAACTAGCGGGGGGTTTCGAGGAGCAGTTCTTC. This translates into CASSELAGGFEEQFF.

This clone has only one observation. The V and J genes are TRBV28 and TRBJ2-2; the D gene is possibly TRBD1 (6 bases). Trimming removed 8 bases at V and 4 bases at J, with 23 bases between. Germline CDR1 is MDHEN and CDR2 is SYDVKM. The CDR3 runs to 17 residues. The CDR3 loop is CASGNLNREGSTGELFF. The DNA for the CDR3 is TGTGCCAGCGGAAACCTTAACAGGGAAGGGAGCACCGGGGAGCTGTTTTTT.

V usage is TRBV28 and J usage is TRBJ2-7; 10 positions agree with TRBD2. The germline gives CDR1 MDHEN, CDR2 SYDVKM. This CDR3 is built from 15 residues. After removal of 5 bases from V and 3 bases from J, the junction contained 7 bases not matched to a gene. The CDR3 loop reads CASSPPGLAIYEQYF. In DNA, the CDR3 is TGTGCCAGCAGTCCTCCGGGACTAGCGATCTACGAGCAGTACTTC.

This clone was counted only a few times. This chain connects TRBV29-1 to TRBJ2-7, with TRBD2 matching over 9 bases. The V segment lost 2 bases and the J segment 0 bases; nucleotides outside the gene matches: 5. CDR1 and CDR2 (germline): SQVTM, ANQGSEA. The CDR3 loop spans 15 amino acids. CDR3 bases: TGCAGCGTTGAAAGAGCGGGAGGCCCCTCCTACGAGCAGTACTTC. This encodes CSVERAGGPSYEQYF.

This chain connects TRBV5-4 to TRBJ1-2; 7 bases fit TRBD1. The length of the CDR3 is 14 residues. Germline-derived CDR1 and CDR2 are SGHNT and YYREEE (reference sequence). V was pared by 0 bases and J by 7 bases, with 6 bases of the junction left unmatched. The DNA for the CDR3 is TGTGCCAGCAGCTTGGACAGGGGCGCAATTGGCTACACCTTC. As protein: CASSLDRGAIGYTF.

This clone has a handful of counts. V is TRBV6-1 and J is TRBJ1-2; D remains unclear. The V gene's germline CDR1 is MNHNS and CDR2 SASEGT. The ends were cut back, 1 base at V and 4 bases at J, with 16 bases in the middle. The CDR3 sequence is 16 residues long. CDR3 bases: TGTGCCAGCAGTGAAGGCCCTGCGAGCCCCATCTATGGCTACACCTTC. It specifies CASSEGPASPIYGYTF.

The rearrangement links TRBV29-1 to TRBJ2-3; D may be TRBD1 (5 bases). The CDR3 runs 12 residues. The germline gives CDR1 SQVTM, CDR2 ANQGSEA. With 7 bases removed from V and 0 bases from J, the gap between germline ends came to 8 bases. CDR3: CSGGQSTDTQYF. The CDR3 nucleotides read TGCAGCGGTGGACAAAGCACAGATACGCAGTATTTT.